This is a list of T cell receptor beta chains from one sample in a study of blood T cell repertoires in COVID-19. Sequencing used immunoSEQ multiplex PCR; TCRdb keeps in-frame clones, though not all of them. Seen here are about 27,000 clones, approximately 83% observed once, and the top ten hold roughly 71%. What was sequenced was peripheral blood. These receptors were taken from a man between 65 and 85 years old with acute or convalescent COVID-19. The CDR3 runs from the conserved cysteine through the conserved F or W. The D gene is left open where the match is weak. Clone size appears in some rows only: once, few, many, or a class for an expanded clone.

J: TRBJ2-2; size: -; D: -; V: TRBV27; DNA: TGTGCCAGCAGTACCCGGAGAACGAACACCGGGGAGCTGTTTTTT; CDR3: CASSTRRTNTGELFF
J: TRBJ2-1; size: -; D: -; V: TRBV7-9; DNA: TGTGCCAGCAGCCCGCGTTTCGGGTCAATCCCGCCAAATGAGCAGTTCTTC; CDR3: CASSPRFGSIPPNEQFF
J: TRBJ1-2; size: -; D: -; V: TRBV6-1; DNA: TGTGCCAGCAGTGAAGGGGGAGTCATCTACACCTTC; CDR3: CASSEGGVIYTF
J: TRBJ1-1; size: once; D: -; V: TRBV10-3; DNA: TGTGCCATCAGTAGCTCCACTTCCAGGTACACTGAAGCTTTCTTT; CDR3: CAISSSTSRYTEAFF
J: TRBJ2-7; size: -; D: -; V: TRBV7-2; DNA: TGTGCCAGCAGCTCGAGCGGAAACTACGAGCAGTACTTC; CDR3: CASSSSGNYEQYF
J: TRBJ2-5; size: -; D: TRBD2; V: TRBV5-8; DNA: TGTGCCAGCAGCTTATATAGCGGGTTCCAAGAGACCCAGTACTTC; CDR3: CASSLYSGFQETQYF
J: TRBJ2-7; size: -; D: TRBD2; V: TRBV5-1; DNA: TGCGCCAGCAGCTGGTTGGGGAGCGGGGGCTCCAAATACGAGCAGTACTTC; CDR3: CASSWLGSGGSKYEQYF
J: TRBJ2-3; size: many; D: TRBD1; V: TRBV2; DNA: TGTGCCAGCAGTGAGGACAGGGGACACACAGATACGCAGTATTTT; CDR3: CASSEDRGHTDTQYF
J: TRBJ2-2; size: -; D: TRBD2; V: TRBV3-1/TRBV3-2; DNA: TGTGCCAGCAGCCCCCGGGGGGGTCTTAACACCGGGGAGCTGTTTTTT; CDR3: CASSPRGGLNTGELFF
J: TRBJ2-2; size: -; D: -; V: TRBV19; DNA: TGTGCCAGTGAAGACAGGCCGAACACCGGGGAGCTGTTTTTT; CDR3: CASEDRPNTGELFF
J: TRBJ1-4; size: -; D: TRBD1; V: TRBV19; DNA: TGTGCCACTCGGGACAGGGGTAATGAAAAACTGTTTTTT; CDR3: CATRDRGNEKLFF
J: TRBJ2-7; size: -; D: -; V: TRBV6-5; DNA: TGTGCCAGCAGTTACCTAGCAGGCTGGGGCGAGCAGTACTTC; CDR3: CASSYLAGWGEQYF
J: TRBJ2-7; size: -; D: -; V: TRBV30; DNA: TGTGCCTGGAGTGGTCGGCCGGGCGAGCAGTACTTC; CDR3: CAWSGRPGEQYF
J: TRBJ1-6; size: -; D: -; V: TRBV7-9; DNA: TGTGCCAGCAGCTTGGGGCCAGGACCCCTCCACTTT; CDR3: CASSLGPGPLHF
J: TRBJ2-7; size: -; D: -; V: TRBV6-5; DNA: TGTGCCAGCACCCCGAGACTAGGGATCTCCTACGAGCAGTACTTC; CDR3: CASTPRLGISYEQYF
J: TRBJ1-1; size: once; D: -; V: TRBV28; DNA: TGTGCCAGCGGCCCCTCTGGACGGGATAACACTGAAGCTTTCTTT; CDR3: CASGPSGRDNTEAFF
J: TRBJ1-1; size: -; D: -; V: TRBV27; DNA: TGTGCCAGCAGTTTTGGGGGCGGGCACACTGAAGCTTTCTTT; CDR3: CASSFGGGHTEAFF
J: TRBJ2-1; size: -; D: TRBD2; V: TRBV6-1; DNA: TGTGCCAGCAGTGGCGCTAGCGGGGGCTATAGCTCCTACAATGAGCAGTTCTTC; CDR3: CASSGASGGYSSYNEQFF
J: TRBJ2-6; size: once; D: -; V: TRBV6-6; DNA: TGTGCCAGCTCTACTCCAGGTCTCTCTGGGGCCAACGTCCTGACTTTC; CDR3: CASSTPGLSGANVLTF
J: TRBJ1-2; size: -; D: TRBD1; V: TRBV6-6; DNA: TGTGCCAGCAGTTACCAGCCAGGGGGCAGCTATGGCTACACCTTC; CDR3: CASSYQPGGSYGYTF
J: TRBJ2-4; size: -; D: TRBD1; V: TRBV5-8; DNA: TGTGCCATTACGGACAGGGGAGAAAACATTCAGTACTTC; CDR3: CAITDRGENIQYF
J: TRBJ2-5; size: -; D: -; V: TRBV18; DNA: TGTGCCAGCTCACCGCGGAGGGACCAAGAGACCCAGTACTTC; CDR3: CASSPRRDQETQYF
J: TRBJ2-5; size: -; D: -; V: TRBV2; DNA: TGTGCCAGCAGTGAAAGCGGCAGGGAGACCCAGTACTTC; CDR3: CASSESGRETQYF
J: TRBJ2-1; size: -; D: TRBD2; V: TRBV4-1; DNA: TGCGCCAGCAGCCAATACTCCGGGACTACCCCCGAGCATGAGCAGTTCTTC; CDR3: CASSQYSGTTPEHEQFF
J: TRBJ2-1; size: -; D: TRBD2; V: TRBV5-6; DNA: TGTGCCAGCAGCTTACTGGCGGGAGCCTACAATGAGCAGTTCTTC; CDR3: CASSLLAGAYNEQFF
J: TRBJ1-5; size: -; D: -; V: TRBV7-2; DNA: TGTGCCAGCAGCATACAGGATGGGGGGCAGCCCCAGCATTTT; CDR3: CASSIQDGGQPQHF
J: TRBJ1-5; size: -; D: -; V: TRBV12-5; DNA: TGTGCTAGTGGTTCAGGGAATCAGCCCCAGCATTTT; CDR3: CASGSGNQPQHF
J: TRBJ1-5; size: -; D: -; V: TRBV6-2/TRBV6-3; DNA: TGTGCCAGCAGTTACTCGAGAGGGAGGAATCAGCCCCAGCATTTT; CDR3: CASSYSRGRNQPQHF
J: TRBJ2-2; size: few; D: -; V: TRBV7-3; DNA: TGTGCCAGCGGAGACAGGAACACCGGGGAGCTGTTTTTT; CDR3: CASGDRNTGELFF
J: TRBJ2-4; size: -; D: -; V: TRBV6-6; DNA: TGTGCCAGCAGTCCCCGGGGGTACGGGGCCCTCAACATTCAGTACTTC; CDR3: CASSPRGYGALNIQYF
J: TRBJ1-4; size: medium-sized; D: TRBD1; V: TRBV5-4; DNA: TGTGCCAGCAGCCGTACAGGGGGCGCCGCTAATGAAAAACTGTTTTTT; CDR3: CASSRTGGAANEKLFF
J: TRBJ1-1; size: -; D: -; V: TRBV27; DNA: TGTGCCAGCAGTTTCCCGACAGCGAACACTGAAGCTTTCTTT; CDR3: CASSFPTANTEAFF
J: TRBJ1-1; size: once; D: -; V: TRBV19; DNA: TGTGCCAGTTGGGCGGGCCGGCGGGAGAACACTGAAGCTTTCTTT; CDR3: CASWAGRRENTEAFF
J: TRBJ2-7; size: -; D: TRBD1; V: TRBV11-2; DNA: TGTGCCAGCAGCGGCTGGAAGACAGGGAACTCCTACGAGCAGTACTTC; CDR3: CASSGWKTGNSYEQYF
J: TRBJ1-2; size: -; D: TRBD1; V: TRBV30; DNA: TGTGCCTGGGGACAGGTCCTCAACTATGGCTACACCTTC; CDR3: CAWGQVLNYGYTF
J: TRBJ1-1; size: -; D: -; V: TRBV5-4; DNA: TGTGCCAGCAGCTTTGACAGGATGAACACTGAAGCTTTCTTT; CDR3: CASSFDRMNTEAFF
J: TRBJ1-6; size: -; D: -; V: TRBV7-9; DNA: TGTGCCATCCCGACGGGCTCCTATAATTCACCCCTCCACTTT; CDR3: CAIPTGSYNSPLHF
J: TRBJ1-2; size: few; D: -; V: TRBV5-1; DNA: TGCGCCAGCAGCCGCGGCCCGGGGGGCTATGGCTACACCTTC; CDR3: CASSRGPGGYGYTF
J: TRBJ2-2; size: -; D: -; V: TRBV6-6; DNA: TGTGCCAGCAGTCTGAAAAGGAGGGCGAGCACCGGGGAGCTGTTTTTT; CDR3: CASSLKRRASTGELFF
J: TRBJ2-1; size: -; D: -; V: TRBV30; DNA: TGTGCCTGGGAGGGAGCGGACTACAATGAGCAGTTCTTC; CDR3: CAWEGADYNEQFF
J: TRBJ1-4; size: -; D: TRBD1; V: TRBV27; DNA: TGTGCCAGCAGCCAGAACCCGGGACAGGGAATGTCTGGCACTAATGAAAAACTGTTTTTT; CDR3: CASSQNPGQGMSGTNEKLFF
J: TRBJ1-3; size: -; D: -; V: TRBV29-1; DNA: TGCAGCGGAGGGAGCTCTGGAAACACCATATATTTT; CDR3: CSGGSSGNTIYF
J: TRBJ2-7; size: -; D: -; V: TRBV5-5; DNA: TGTGCCAGCAGCCCCGGAGTGTCCTACGAGCAGTACTTC; CDR3: CASSPGVSYEQYF
J: TRBJ1-5; size: once; D: -; V: TRBV19; DNA: TGTGCCAGTAGTGGCCAGGGCCAACAGCCCCAGCATTTT; CDR3: CASSGQGQQPQHF
J: TRBJ2-1; size: -; D: -; V: TRBV6-2/TRBV6-3; DNA: TGTGCCAGCAGTTTTGGGGAGTACAATGAGCAGTTCTTC; CDR3: CASSFGEYNEQFF
J: TRBJ2-7; size: -; D: TRBD1; V: TRBV7-9; DNA: TGTGCCAGCAGCCAAAGGACAGGGGAAGGCTCCTACGAGCAGTACTTC; CDR3: CASSQRTGEGSYEQYF
J: TRBJ2-2; size: -; D: TRBD2; V: TRBV7-9; DNA: TGTGCCAGCAGCTGGGGACTAGCCGGCGGGGAGCTGTTTTTT; CDR3: CASSWGLAGGELFF
J: TRBJ2-7; size: few; D: TRBD2; V: TRBV10-2; DNA: TGCGCCAGCAGTGGCGGACTAGCGGAAATTTCCTACGAGCAGTACTTC; CDR3: CASSGGLAEISYEQYF
J: TRBJ2-5; size: once; D: -; V: TRBV27; DNA: TGTGCCAGCAGCCCCCTGGACCGGGCGGGAGAGACCCAGTACTTC; CDR3: CASSPLDRAGETQYF
J: TRBJ2-2; size: -; D: -; V: TRBV6-4; DNA: TGTGCCAGCAGTGAAGACGGGAGCGATACCGGGGAGCTGTTTTTT; CDR3: CASSEDGSDTGELFF
J: TRBJ1-5; size: -; D: -; V: TRBV7-2; DNA: TGTGCCAGCAGCTTAATTTTTCTGCAGGGTAATCAGCCCCAGCATTTT; CDR3: CASSLIFLQGNQPQHF
J: TRBJ2-7; size: -; D: -; V: TRBV21-1; DNA: TGTGCCAGCCAATCTGAGAGGGGGTACGAGCAGTACTTC; CDR3: CASQSERGYEQYF
J: TRBJ1-4; size: -; D: TRBD1; V: TRBV9; DNA: TGTGCCAGCAGCGTAGGGACAGGGAGTGAAAAACTGTTTTTT; CDR3: CASSVGTGSEKLFF
J: TRBJ2-7; size: -; D: -; V: TRBV19; DNA: TGTGCCAGTAGTCGACCGGACATCTCCTACGAGCAGTACTTC; CDR3: CASSRPDISYEQYF